This T cell receptor (beta chain) was observed in a study of Ad26.COV2.S vaccination and SARS-CoV-2 variants. Treatment indicated: about 20 received Ad26.COV2.S at low or high dose, single or two shots; five or six received placebo; per-sample allocation not given. Samples came from day 63 after the first vaccine or placebo injection. CDR1 is LGHDT and CDR2 is YNNKEL in the germline V gene (reference sequence). This CDR3 has 14 amino acids. V gave up 1 base and J gave up 8 bases; unmatched junction bases: 5. The table lists this clone with many counts. Using immunoSEQ multiplex PCR, the repertoire was profiled, and TCRdb retains in-frame clones only, with some absent. Of about 440,000 clones in the sample, approximately 88% are singletons; the top ten hold roughly 13%.

This sample comprised peripheral blood, obtained in a trial of Ad26.COV2.S vaccine versus placebo. The receptor was derived from a person between 18 and 65 years old who received the Ad26.COV2.S COVID-19 vaccine or a placebo. The chain is built from TRBV3-1 (or the pseudogene TRBV3-2) and TRBJ1-3; 7 bases map to TRBD1. The CDR3 nucleotides read TGTGCCAGCAGCCAAGGGGACAGTCGGGACACCATATATTTT. Translated: CASSQGDSRDTIYF.